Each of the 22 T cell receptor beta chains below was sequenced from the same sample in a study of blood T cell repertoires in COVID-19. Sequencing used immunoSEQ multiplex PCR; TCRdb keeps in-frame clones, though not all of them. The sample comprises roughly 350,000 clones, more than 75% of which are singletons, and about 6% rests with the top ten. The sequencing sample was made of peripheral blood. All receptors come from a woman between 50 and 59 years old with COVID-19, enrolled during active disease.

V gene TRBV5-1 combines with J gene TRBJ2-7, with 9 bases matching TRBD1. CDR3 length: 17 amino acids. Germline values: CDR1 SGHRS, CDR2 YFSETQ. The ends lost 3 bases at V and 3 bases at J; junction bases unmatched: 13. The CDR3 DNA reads TGCGCCAGCAGCTCCTGGACCGCCGGGACAGGGAACTACGAGCAGTACTTC. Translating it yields CASSSWTAGTGNYEQYF.

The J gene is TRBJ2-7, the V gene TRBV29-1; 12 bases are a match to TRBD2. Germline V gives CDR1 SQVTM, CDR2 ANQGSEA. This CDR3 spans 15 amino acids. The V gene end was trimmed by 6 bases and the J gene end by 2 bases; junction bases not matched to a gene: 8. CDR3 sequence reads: CSVGQTSGSPYEQYF. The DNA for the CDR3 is TGCAGCGTCGGCCAGACTAGCGGGAGCCCCTACGAGCAGTACTTC.

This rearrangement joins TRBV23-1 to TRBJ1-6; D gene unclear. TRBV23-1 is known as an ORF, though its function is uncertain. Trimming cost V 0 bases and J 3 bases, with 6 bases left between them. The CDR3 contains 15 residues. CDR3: CASSQSRHYNSPLHF. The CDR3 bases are TGCGCCAGCAGTCAATCGCGACACTATAATTCACCCCTCCACTTT.

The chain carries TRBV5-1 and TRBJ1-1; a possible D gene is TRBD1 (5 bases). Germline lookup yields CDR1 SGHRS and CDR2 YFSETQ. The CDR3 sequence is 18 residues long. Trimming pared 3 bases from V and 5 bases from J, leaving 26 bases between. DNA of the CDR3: TGCGCCAGCAGCTGGGGCTCTCTGACAGCTTCCGTAGGTACTGAAGCTTTCTTT. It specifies CASSWGSLTASVGTEAFF.

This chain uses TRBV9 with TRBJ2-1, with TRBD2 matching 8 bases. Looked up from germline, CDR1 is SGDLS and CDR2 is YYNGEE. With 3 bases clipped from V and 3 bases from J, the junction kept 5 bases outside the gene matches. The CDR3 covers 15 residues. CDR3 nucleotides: TGTGCCAGCAGCGCGGCCACTAGCGGCTACAATGAGCAGTTCTTC. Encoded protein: CASSAATSGYNEQFF.

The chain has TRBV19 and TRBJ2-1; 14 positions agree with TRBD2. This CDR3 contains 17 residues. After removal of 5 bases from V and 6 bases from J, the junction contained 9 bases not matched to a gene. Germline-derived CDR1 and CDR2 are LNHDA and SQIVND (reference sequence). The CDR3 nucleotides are TGTGCCAGTAGTCCACCCTGGACTAGCGGGAGGTTCAATGAGCAGTTCTTC. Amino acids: CASSPPWTSGRFNEQFF.

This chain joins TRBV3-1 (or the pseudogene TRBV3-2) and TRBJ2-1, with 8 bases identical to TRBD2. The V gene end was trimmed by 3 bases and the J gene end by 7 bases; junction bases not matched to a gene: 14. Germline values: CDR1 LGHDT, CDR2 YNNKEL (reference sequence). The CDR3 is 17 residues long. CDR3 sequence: CASSQSTGTRFPNEQFF. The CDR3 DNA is TGTGCCAGCAGCCAGTCCACCGGGACTAGGTTTCCTAATGAGCAGTTCTTC.

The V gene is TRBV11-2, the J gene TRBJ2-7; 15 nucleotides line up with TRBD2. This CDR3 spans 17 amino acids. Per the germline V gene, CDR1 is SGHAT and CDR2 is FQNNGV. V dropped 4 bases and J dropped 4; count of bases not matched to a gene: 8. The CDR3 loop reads CASSSGTSGRFFYEQYF. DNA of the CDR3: TGTGCCAGCAGCTCCGGGACTAGCGGGAGGTTTTTTTACGAGCAGTACTTC.

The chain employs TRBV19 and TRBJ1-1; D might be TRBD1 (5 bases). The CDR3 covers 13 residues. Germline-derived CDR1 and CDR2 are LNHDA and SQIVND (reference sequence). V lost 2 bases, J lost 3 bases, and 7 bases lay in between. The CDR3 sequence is CASSITRDTEAFF. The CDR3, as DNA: TGTGCCAGTAGTATAACCAGGGACACTGAAGCTTTCTTT.

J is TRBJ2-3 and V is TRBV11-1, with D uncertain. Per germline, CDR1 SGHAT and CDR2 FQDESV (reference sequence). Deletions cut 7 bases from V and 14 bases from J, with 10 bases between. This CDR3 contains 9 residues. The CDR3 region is CASTPPLYF. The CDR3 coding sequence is TGTGCCAGCACCCCTCCGTTGTATTTT.

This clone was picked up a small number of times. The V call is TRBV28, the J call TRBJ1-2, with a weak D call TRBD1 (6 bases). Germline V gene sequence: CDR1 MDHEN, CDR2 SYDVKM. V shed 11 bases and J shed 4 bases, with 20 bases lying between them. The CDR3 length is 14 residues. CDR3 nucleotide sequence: TGTGCCCTTATGGACAGTTCAAGAACCTATGGCTACACCTTC. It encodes CALMDSSRTYGYTF.

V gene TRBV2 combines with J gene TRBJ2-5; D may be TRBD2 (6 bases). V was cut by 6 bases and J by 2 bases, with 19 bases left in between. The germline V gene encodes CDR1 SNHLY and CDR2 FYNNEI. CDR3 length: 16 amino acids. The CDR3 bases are TGTGCCAGCAGAATACGCGGGGTTGGAGGACAAGAGACCCAGTACTTC. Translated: CASRIRGVGGQETQYF.

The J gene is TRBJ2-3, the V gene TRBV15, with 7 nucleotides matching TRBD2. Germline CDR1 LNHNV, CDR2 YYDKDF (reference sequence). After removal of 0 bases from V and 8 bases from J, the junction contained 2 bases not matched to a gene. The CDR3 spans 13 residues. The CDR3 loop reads CATSRDSGGTQYF. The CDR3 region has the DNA TGTGCCACCAGCAGAGATTCGGGGGGTACGCAGTATTTT.

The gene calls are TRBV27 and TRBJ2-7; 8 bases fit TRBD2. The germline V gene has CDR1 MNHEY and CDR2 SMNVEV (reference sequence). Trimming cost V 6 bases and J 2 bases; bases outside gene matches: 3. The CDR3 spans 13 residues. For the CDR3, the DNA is TGTGCCAGCAGCGGGGGGGCGCCCTACGAGCAGTACTTC. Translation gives CASSGGAPYEQYF.

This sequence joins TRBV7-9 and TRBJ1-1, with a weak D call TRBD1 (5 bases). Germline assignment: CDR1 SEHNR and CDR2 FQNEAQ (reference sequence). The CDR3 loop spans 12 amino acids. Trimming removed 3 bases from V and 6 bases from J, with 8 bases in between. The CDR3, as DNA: TGTGCCAGCAGCTTCGGGGGATCTGAAGCTTTCTTT. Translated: CASSFGGSEAFF.

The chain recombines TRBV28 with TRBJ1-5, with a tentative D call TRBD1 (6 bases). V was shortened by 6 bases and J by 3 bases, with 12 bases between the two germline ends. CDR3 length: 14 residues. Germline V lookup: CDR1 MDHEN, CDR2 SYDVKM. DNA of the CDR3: TGTGCCAGCAGCCTTACAGGGACCAATCAGCCCCAGCATTTT. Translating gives CASSLTGTNQPQHF.

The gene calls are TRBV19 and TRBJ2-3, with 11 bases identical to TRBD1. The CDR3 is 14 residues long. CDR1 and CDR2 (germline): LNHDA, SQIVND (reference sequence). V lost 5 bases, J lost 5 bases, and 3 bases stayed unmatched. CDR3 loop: CASSPGTGGDTQYF. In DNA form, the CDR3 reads TGTGCCAGTAGTCCCGGGACAGGGGGAGATACGCAGTATTTT.

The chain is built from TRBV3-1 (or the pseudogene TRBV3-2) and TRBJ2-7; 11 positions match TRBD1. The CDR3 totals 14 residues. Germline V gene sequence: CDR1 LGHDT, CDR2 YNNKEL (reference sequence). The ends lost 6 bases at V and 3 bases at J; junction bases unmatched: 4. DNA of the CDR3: TGTGCCAGCAGTTACGGGACAGGGGGCTACGAGCAGTACTTC. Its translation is CASSYGTGGYEQYF.

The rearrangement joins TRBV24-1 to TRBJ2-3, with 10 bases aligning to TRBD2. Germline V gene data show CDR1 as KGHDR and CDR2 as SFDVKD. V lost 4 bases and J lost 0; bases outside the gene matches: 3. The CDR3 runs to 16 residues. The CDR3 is CATSDGLAESTDTQYF. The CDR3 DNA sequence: TGTGCCACCAGTGACGGACTAGCGGAAAGCACAGATACGCAGTATTTT.

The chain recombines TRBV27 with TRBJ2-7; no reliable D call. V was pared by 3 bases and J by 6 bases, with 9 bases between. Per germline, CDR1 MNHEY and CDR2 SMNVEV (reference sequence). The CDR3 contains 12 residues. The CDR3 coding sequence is TGTGCCAGCAGTTTTATAGCTGGCGAGCAGTACTTC. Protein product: CASSFIAGEQYF.

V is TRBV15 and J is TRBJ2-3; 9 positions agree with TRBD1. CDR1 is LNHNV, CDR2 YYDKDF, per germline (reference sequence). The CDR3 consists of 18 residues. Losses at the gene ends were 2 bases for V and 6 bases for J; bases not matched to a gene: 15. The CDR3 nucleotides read TGTGCCACCAGCAGATACAGGGGGCCCAGCGGTTCCGAGGATACGCAGTATTTT. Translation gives CATSRYRGPSGSEDTQYF.

The DNA of the CDR3 is TGTGCCAGTAGTATGAGCGGAGCAAGCACAGATACGCAGTATTTT. Translation: CASSMSGASTDTQYF. The chain combines TRBV19 with TRBJ2-3, with TRBD2 as a possible D gene (5 bases). The CDR3 has 15 amino acids. V lost 3 bases to trimming and J lost 0 bases, with 10 bases between them. The germline V gene has CDR1 LNHDA and CDR2 SQIVND (reference sequence).